The 29 T cell receptor beta chains given below trace back to one sample, sequenced in a study of tumor-infiltrating lymphocytes in oesophageal squamous cell carcinoma (dated by TCRdb to the mid-2010s). Library construction relied on PCR. The reads were generated on an Illumina HiSeq 2000. TCRdb reworked the public reads: Q25 trimming with fastp, MiXCR clone assembly, productive beta chains retained. All rows with the same CDR3 protein become a single entry with the most common DNA and genes. The sample contains about 15,000 distinct CDR3 sequences, roughly half of them found a single time. Together, the top ten hold around two fifths of the sample. Material: esophageal tumor tissue. The receptor source for this set is a female donor with esophageal squamous cell carcinoma.

This chain connects TRBV11-2 to TRBJ2-5, with TRBD1 matching 7 bases. V lost 4 bases, J lost 3 bases, and 8 bases stayed unmatched. The CDR3 is made up of 15 amino acids. Germline-derived CDR1 and CDR2 are SGHAT and FQNNGV. Written as DNA, the CDR3 is TGTGCCAGCAGCTCCAAACCTACAGGGGAAGAGACCCAGTACTTC. Protein: CASSSKPTGEETQYF. Variable domain in full (rest from reference TRBV11-2 and TRBJ2-5): EAGVAQSPRYKIIEKRQSVAFWCNPISGHATLYWYQQILGQGPKLLIQFQNNGVVDDSQLPKDRFSAERLKGVDSTLKIQPAKLEDSAVYLCASSSKPTGEETQYFGPGTRLLVL.

This clonotype was seen a single time. The gene calls are TRBV12-3 or TRBV12-4 and TRBJ2-7; the D is unclear. The CDR3 spans 13 residues. The V gene lost 3 bases and the J gene lost 2 bases, with 8 bases spanning the gap. The CDR3 sequence: CASSFEWAYEQYF. In nucleotides, the CDR3 is TGTGCCAGCAGTTTTGAGTGGGCCTACGAGCAGTACTTC.

The chain couples TRBV7-3 to TRBJ1-6, with 7 positions matching TRBD1. The J segment lost 7 bases and the V segment lost 5 bases, leaving 8 bases of the junction unmatched. CDR1 and CDR2 from the germline V gene are SGHTA and FQGTGA. This CDR3 region has 15 residues. The CDR3, as DNA: TGTGCCAGCAGCCTTTTAGGGACAGAAAATTCACCCCTCCACTTT. Its protein is CASSLLGTENSPLHF.

Here the CDR3 DNA reads TGTGCCAGTAGTATAACTAGCGGGAGGAGTCTCGCTTACAATGAGCAGTTCTTC. It specifies CASSITSGRSLAYNEQFF. The V call is TRBV19, the J call TRBJ2-7; TRBD2 matches at 12 bases. With the DNA end fitting TRBJ2-1 better, the J assignment may be wrong. The V gene's germline CDR1 is LNHDA and CDR2 SQIVND (reference sequence). This CDR3 region has 18 residues.

In its sample, this clonotype is medium-sized (0.01 to 0.1%). CDR3 protein: CASSSVGLAEAGSYNEQYF. CDR3 nucleotide sequence: TGTGCCAGCAGCTCCGTAGGACTAGCGGAGGCCGGCTCCTACAATGAGCAGTACTTC. The chain recombines TRBV11-2 with TRBJ2-1; TRBD2 matches 10 bases. The DNA end is a closer match to TRBJ2-7, so the J assignment may be wrong. The germline V gene encodes CDR1 SGHAT and CDR2 FQNNGV. The CDR3 sequence is 19 residues long.

V gene TRBV24-1 combines with J gene TRBJ2-3; 12 bases match TRBD2. This CDR3 spans 19 amino acids. Germline V gene data show CDR1 as KGHDR and CDR2 as SFDVKD. Trimming at V came to 4 bases and at J to 5 bases, leaving 15 bases not matched to a gene. CDR3 region: CATSEHRLAGESFRDTQYF. CDR3 in DNA: TGTGCCACCAGTGAACATAGACTAGCGGGAGAAAGTTTCAGAGATACGCAGTATTTT.

The chain combines TRBV12-3 or TRBV12-4 with TRBJ2-4, with 11 nucleotides matching TRBD2. The J call may be faulty, since TRBJ2-5 better matches the DNA end. CDR3 size: 14 residues. The CDR3, as DNA: TGTGCCAGCAGGGCCGGGACTAGCGGATCGACCCAGTACTTC. It encodes CASRAGTSGSTQYF.

V and J are TRBV7-3 and TRBJ2-3, with a weak D call TRBD2 (5 bases). Judging by the DNA end, TRBJ2-1 fits better; the J call may be wrong. The germline V gene encodes CDR1 SGHTA and CDR2 FQGTGA. The CDR3 has 14 amino acids. CDR3 in DNA: TGTGCCAGCAGCTTCCAAGGACTTCCAAATGAGCAGTTCTTC. Encoded protein: CASSFQGLPNEQFF.

This clonotype was seen at least ten times. This chain uses TRBV27 with TRBJ2-3; D uncertain. The CDR3 extends over 15 amino acids. Germline loops: CDR1 MNHEY, CDR2 SMNVEV (reference sequence). Trimming pared 2 bases from V and 0 bases from J, leaving 9 bases between. Here the CDR3 DNA reads TGTGCCAGCAGTTTAATAGGTATTAGCACAGATACGCAGTATTTT. Amino acids: CASSLIGISTDTQYF.

This clonotype occurred many times. The chain has TRBV15 and TRBJ2-1; TRBD2 matches 12 bases. The CDR3 is 16 residues long. Germline CDR1 LNHNV, CDR2 YYDKDF (reference sequence). V was clipped by 6 bases and J by 4 bases; unmatched bases: 7. CDR3 loop: CATSDRTSGKYNEQFF. The CDR3 DNA follows: TGTGCCACCAGTGATAGGACTAGCGGGAAGTACAATGAGCAGTTCTTC.

The chain employs TRBV20-1 and TRBJ2-5; D call uncertain. The J call may be mistaken, given a closer DNA end match to TRBJ2-1. Germline V lookup: CDR1 DFQATT, CDR2 SNEGSKA (reference sequence). CDR3 length: 12 residues. In nucleotides, the CDR3 is TGCAGTGCTGAAAGGTTAAAGAATGAGCAGTTCTTC. Translated, it gives CSAERLKNEQFF.

A few counts support this clonotype. A much larger clone lies a single base off, so this may be a read error. V is TRBV10-2 and J is TRBJ2-7; D gene unclear. The better agreement between TRBJ2-1 and the DNA end casts doubt on the J call. Per the germline V gene, CDR1 is WSHSY and CDR2 is SAAADI. The CDR3 loop spans 13 amino acids. CDR3 region: CASSRVLPYEQFF. The CDR3, as DNA: TGCGCCAGCTCAAGGGTCCTTCCCTACGAGCAGTTCTTC.

Worth noting for this clonotype: One end of the junction varies from germline; a read error may be responsible. The V call is TRBV7-6, the J call TRBJ2-1, with 9 bases identical to TRBD1. Germline CDR1 is SGHVS and CDR2 is FNYEAQ. The CDR3 has 14 amino acids. CDR3 in DNA: TGTGCCAGCAGCTTAGCCGGGACAGGGTCCCCCACCTCCTTT. Protein: CASSLAGTGSPTSF. Using reference TRBV7-6 and TRBJ2-1 for the parts outside the CDR3, the full variable domain is GAGVSQSPRYKVTKRGQDVALRCDPISGHVSLYWYRQALGQGPEFLTYFNYEAQQDKSGLPNDRFSAERPEGSISTLTIQRTEQRDSAMYRCASSLAGTGSPTSFGPGTRLTVL.

The chain employs TRBV7-6 and TRBJ2-5; weak D call: TRBD2 (5 bases). TRBJ2-7 explains the end of the DNA better; the J call may be wrong. This CDR3 contains 14 residues. Germline CDR1 SGHVS, CDR2 FNYEAQ. CDR3 nucleotides: TGTGCCACCAGACCTACGGGATCCTCCTACGAGCAGTACTTC. This translates into CATRPTGSSYEQYF.

This clonotype came up many times. V gene TRBV12-3 or TRBV12-4 combines with J gene TRBJ2-1, with D perhaps TRBD2 (6 bases). Trimming shortened V by 8 bases and J by 1 base, and 15 bases separated the two germline ends. The CDR3 extends over 15 amino acids. The DNA for the CDR3 is TGTGCCAGCGGTGCGTTGGCGGGATCCTACAATGAGCAGTTCTTC. It translates to CASGALAGSYNEQFF.

By sample share, this clonotype is medium-sized. This chain joins TRBV5-4 and TRBJ2-7, with 10 bases aligning to TRBD2. The ends lost 4 bases at V and 3 bases at J; junction bases unmatched: 7. This CDR3 is built from 15 residues. Germline V gene data show CDR1 as SGHNT and CDR2 as YYREEE (reference sequence). The CDR3 DNA follows: TGTGCCAGCAGCGATCCCGGGACTAGCGTCTACGAGCAGTACTTC. Translating it yields CASSDPGTSVYEQYF. The full variable domain, in which reference TRBV5-4 and TRBJ2-7 provide the parts outside the CDR3, is ETGVTQSPTHLIKTRGQQVTLRCSSQSGHNTVSWYQQALGQGPQFIFQYYREEENGRGNFPPRFSGLQFPNYSSELNVNALELDDSALYLCASSDPGTSVYEQYFGPGTRLTVT.

Worth noting for this clonotype: Without the conserved terminal phenylalanine or tryptophan, this CDR3 likely stems from a read error. The DNA is omitted, as the CDR3 cannot be located on it reliably, and the CDR3 follows TCRdb's listing. The J gene is TRBJ2-3, the V gene TRBV28; the D call TRBD2 from the table was never checked on the DNA. Germline-derived CDR1 and CDR2 are MDHEN and SYDVKM. The CDR3 has 16 amino acids, counting both end residues. The CDR3 region is CASSRPSGQETQYFGP.

This chain joins TRBV7-6 and TRBJ2-3; D call uncertain. The CDR3 extends over 15 amino acids. CDR1 SGHVS and CDR2 FNYEAQ come from the germline V gene. V shed 4 bases and J shed 0 bases, with 11 bases lying between them. The CDR3 sequence is CASSSPGSSTDTQYF. CDR3 nucleotides: TGTGCCAGCAGCTCACCCGGGTCTAGCACAGATACGCAGTATTTT. The whole variable domain, filled in from reference TRBV7-6 and TRBJ2-3, reads GAGVSQSPRYKVTKRGQDVALRCDPISGHVSLYWYRQALGQGPEFLTYFNYEAQQDKSGLPNDRFSAERPEGSISTLTIQRTEQRDSAMYRCASSSPGSSTDTQYFGPGTRLTVL.

Ten or more counts support this clonotype. The chain has TRBV12-3 or TRBV12-4 and TRBJ1-4; unclear D gene. The CDR3 covers 13 residues. The V gene lost 5 bases and the J gene lost 7 bases, with 11 bases spanning the gap. The DNA of the CDR3 is TGTGCCAGCAGTCCGGATCCGACTGAAAAACTGTTTTTT. It yields the protein CASSPDPTEKLFF.

Written as DNA, the CDR3 is TGTGCCATGGGGACTAGCGGGAGGGGTGAGCAGTTCTTC. Amino acid sequence: CAMGTSGRGEQFF. This chain links TRBV10-3 with TRBJ2-1; 16 nucleotides agree with TRBD2. The trim removed 9 bases at V and 9 bases at J, leaving 2 bases unmatched. Germline CDR1 reads ENHRY; CDR2 reads SYGVKD. The CDR3 is 13 residues long.

This clonotype was detected only a few times. The V and J genes are TRBV7-2 and TRBJ2-3; the match to TRBD1 covers 9 bases. The J call may be incorrect, as the DNA end agrees better with TRBJ2-5. CDR1 and CDR2 from the germline V gene are SGHTA and FQGNSA. This CDR3 contains 16 residues. This chain's CDR3 is CASSLGAGTGQETQYF. The CDR3, as DNA: TGTGCCAGCAGCTTAGGGGCCGGGACAGGGCAAGAGACCCAGTACTTC.

This clonotype was counted a few times. The genes are TRBV7-2 and TRBJ2-1, with 9 bases matching TRBD2. The CDR3 is 15 amino acids. The trim removed 5 bases at V and 6 bases at J, leaving 8 bases unmatched. The germline CDR1 and CDR2 sequences are SGHTA and FQGNSA. The DNA for the CDR3 is TGTGCCAGCAGCCATCTAGCGGGGTACTCCAATGAGCAGTTCTTC. It yields the protein CASSHLAGYSNEQFF.

This clonotype occurred many times. The chain has TRBV10-3 and TRBJ2-7, with a possible D match to TRBD1 (6 bases). The end of the DNA is better explained by TRBJ2-1, so the J call may be wrong. The CDR3 contains 14 residues. The germline V gene encodes CDR1 ENHRY and CDR2 SYGVKD. The CDR3 DNA reads TGTGCCATCAGTGCAGGGGTCAGCAAGATGACCCAGTTCTTC. This sequence encodes CAISAGVSKMTQFF.

The gene calls are TRBV7-3 and TRBJ2-3; maybe TRBD2 (6 bases). The CDR3 spans 18 residues. Germline V lookup: CDR1 SGHTA, CDR2 FQGTGA. Trimming stripped 2 bases from V and 2 bases from J, with 20 bases between. CDR3 sequence: CASSLVSGVGHATDTQYF. CDR3 coding DNA: TGTGCCAGCAGCTTAGTGTCGGGAGTGGGCCACGCCACAGATACGCAGTATTTT.

The chain uses TRBV6-2 or TRBV6-3 and TRBJ2-7; D is unresolved. TRBJ2-1 matches the DNA end more closely, so the J call is doubtful. CDR1 is MNHEY and CDR2 is SVGEGT in the germline V gene. CDR3 size: 12 residues. The CDR3 here is CASSAVGHEQFF. CDR3 DNA sequence: TGTGCCAGCAGCGCCGTGGGCCATGAGCAGTTCTTC.

CDR3 protein: CASSLSGGTYNEQFF. CDR3 DNA: TGTGCCAGCAGCTTATCGGGGGGAACATACAATGAGCAGTTCTTC. The genes are TRBV7-3 and TRBJ2-1; 7 bases match TRBD2. The junction had 5 bases not matched to a gene; V was cut back by 2 bases and J by 4 bases. Germline-derived CDR1 and CDR2 are SGHTA and FQGTGA. The CDR3 has 15 amino acids.

This clonotype came up a few times. The chain recombines TRBV25-1 with TRBJ2-6; 10 bases are a match to TRBD1. The CDR3 is 17 amino acids. With V trimmed by 6 bases and J by 0 bases, 5 bases remained unmatched. The germline V gene encodes CDR1 MGHDK and CDR2 SYGVNS. The chain's CDR3 is CASSDGQGGSGANVLTF. In DNA, the CDR3 is TGTGCCAGCAGCGACGGACAGGGGGGCTCTGGGGCCAACGTCCTGACTTTC.

The rearrangement links TRBV11-2 to TRBJ2-5; 9 bases match TRBD2. CDR3 length: 15 amino acids. Germline CDR1 is SGHAT and CDR2 is FQNNGV. The ends lost 2 bases at V and 4 bases at J; junction bases unmatched: 5. This CDR3 is CASSLYLAGTETQYF. As DNA, the CDR3 is TGTGCCAGCAGCTTATACCTAGCGGGGACAGAGACCCAGTACTTC.

The chain has TRBV7-3 and TRBJ1-3; D is ambiguous. CDR1 and CDR2 (germline): SGHTA, FQGTGA. Trimming removed 4 bases from V and 4 bases from J, with 5 bases in between. The CDR3 runs to 12 residues. The CDR3 coding sequence is TGTGCCAGCAGCTCCCAAGGAAACACCATATATTTT. This translates into CASSSQGNTIYF.